The text below deals with one T cell receptor (beta chain). What this receptor recognizes is not known. No qualities accompany the bases; no much larger clone lies one base away. V is reduced by 3 bases and J by 3 bases, leaving a spacing of 9 bases between them. The CDR3 numbers 13 residues from cysteine through phenylalanine. Solely the CDR3 DNA is kept, with 39 bases framed from the first base. Taken from the germline V gene, the CDR1 and CDR2 loops are SQVTM and ANQGSEA. The entry originates in a study of shared clonotypes between healthy human individuals (TCRdb year 2020). For the wider study: Two women and three men aged 18 to 49 years were included in the cohort. Per donor, three plates each were used for CD4 naive and CD4 memory, two for CD8 naive, and one for CD8 memory. To estimate repertoire size and how much clonotypes are shared between individuals, the study performed deep sequencing of blood TCR repertoires from a handful of healthy adults. To increase sequencing depth and limit assay-specific biases, different laboratories used diverse techniques to prepare libraries and sequence TCR repertoires. Per donor, leukapheresis produced somewhere between about 0.9 and 9.5 billion PBMCs. Points the paper makes about the study in general: Pairwise subsampling led to the expectation that sequencing depth would affect the degree of clonotype sharing among donors. Sampling was restricted to blood, and TCR repertoires in tissue are likely to differ from TCR repertoires in blood. Naive subsets generally had larger estimated clonotype richness than memory subsets. Higher generation probabilities were observed for clonotypes shared by all four sorted-subset donors than for non-shared clonotypes. Incomplete sequencing was indicated by rarefaction of sorted-subset datasets, despite the large sequencing depth. Because the study included only a small number of donors, the genetic and exposure-history diversity represented was limited. When several donors were compared, the shared fraction of clonotypes was about 5.2% for naive CD4, 3% to 4% for naive CD8, about 2.5% for memory CD4, and less than 0.5% for memory CD8.

Healthy HIV-negative adults with no recently reported acute infections or vaccinations were included as donors. Every donor was a Caucasian adult residing in Nashville, Tennessee, USA. CD4+ T cells were enriched by magnetic negative selection, after which naive cells were positively selected on CD45RA and the negative fraction was taken as the memory subset. Blood was obtained by leukapheresis, after which PBMCs were separated by Ficoll-Histopaque density gradient centrifugation and cryopreserved in liquid nitrogen vapor phase. Purity and quantity of every magnetically sorted T cell population were checked by analytical flow cytometry. Genomic DNA was isolated from each sorted fraction and quantified by UV absorbance on a Nanodrop 2000c. Using the deep immunoSEQ assay, TCR CDR3 regions were amplified from genomic DNA by multiplex PCR. Extracted genomic DNA from each cell subset was distributed evenly across all wells of several immunoSEQ 96-well plates, and each plate was treated as a replicate. For sorted subsets, each replicate PCR was loaded with approximately 190 ng genomic DNA, equivalent to 32,000 or so T cell genomes. Purified libraries were measured with a Qubit 3.0 fluorometer, size-checked on a Bioanalyzer 2100, and measured again with the KAPA Library Quantification kit. Each immunoSEQ 96-well plate was sequenced on its own single-read 150-cycle Illumina NextSeq 550 flow cell. As for the authors' bioinformatics: Because the immunoSEQ output held only junctional sequences and lacked quality scores, the filtering could not match the filtering applied to full-length reads. To assign V/J genes and CDR3, sequences were annotated against IMGT germline references using PyIR, a Python wrapper for IgBLAST v1.9. Any read was removed if the V/J assignment was weak (E-value above 1e-6), the CDR3 was missing, or the read contained stop codons, out-of-frame junctions, or ambiguous translated residues. V3J clonotypes were defined as sequences sharing the same inferred V gene, J gene, and CDR3 amino acid sequence. The percentage overlap between two repertoires was calculated by dividing the number of shared unique clonotypes by the size of the smaller repertoire. Three approaches were used to assess repertoire richness: RTK rarefaction, the Chao1 estimator, and Recon v2.1 estimates of unobserved clonotypes. For all TCRbeta clonotypes obtained by the gDNA method from several donors, generation probabilities were computed with OLGA. Here the immuneACCESS table is served through TCRdb, limited to in-frame sequences with V and J called. Missing clones are a known gap in these copies; in checked studies unresolved V genes cover under half, and the rest lacks a known reason. Clonal size and the V and J genes are those of that table, whereas D and trimming came from the DNA. The sample table records about 1.5 million clones; 95% to 99% of these occur just once. About 0.45% of the sample is held by the ten biggest clonotypes.

The sequence links TRBV29-1 to TRBJ2-1; the D gene assignment is perhaps TRBD1 or TRBD2, with each matching 7 bases. The material sequenced was naive CD4+ T cells sorted from blood. Explained via the paper, the cell subset or site label denotes: CD45RA+ positively selected. The sequence derives from a man aged 25-40 years in good health. CDR3 loop: CSVDRGGYNEQFF. Read as DNA, the sequence is TGCAGCGTTGACAGGGGGGGCTACAATGAGCAGTTCTTC.